This is a list of T cell receptor beta chains from one sample in a study of Ad26.COV2.S vaccination and SARS-CoV-2 variants. Data came from immunoSEQ multiplex PCR; TCRdb stores just in-frame clones and leaves some out. The repertoire holds fewer than 400,000 clones, with 75% to 90% as singletons. Sequencing was performed on peripheral blood, taken in a trial of Ad26.COV2.S vaccine versus placebo. The receptors were gathered from a person between 18 and 59 years old who received the Ad26.COV2.S COVID-19 vaccine or a placebo. The CDR3 runs from the conserved cysteine through the conserved F or W. D genes are given only for firm matches. Not all rows give a size; the values are once, few, many and, for expanded clones, a class.

CDR3 DNA: TGTGCCAGCACTGGCTCACACACCGGGGAGCTGTTTTTT
CDR3 protein: CASTGSHTGELFF
J gene: TRBJ2-2
CDR3 length: 13
D gene: .
clone size: .
V gene: TRBV28

CDR3 DNA: TGCGCCAGCAGCCAAGATTGGAGTCCAGGCTACGAGCAGTACTTC
CDR3 protein: CASSQDWSPGYEQYF
J gene: TRBJ2-7
CDR3 length: 15
D gene: .
clone size: .
V gene: TRBV4-3

CDR3 DNA: TGTGCCAGCAGTTCTGGGCCGGTCACTGAAGCTTTCTTT
CDR3 protein: CASSSGPVTEAFF
J gene: TRBJ1-1
CDR3 length: 13
D gene: .
clone size: .
V gene: TRBV6-2/TRBV6-3

CDR3 DNA: TGCGCCAGCAGCGAACTAGCGGGGGGGCCCCCAGAGACCCAGTACTTC
CDR3 protein: CASSELAGGPPETQYF
J gene: TRBJ2-5
CDR3 length: 16
D gene: TRBD2
clone size: .
V gene: TRBV5-1

CDR3 DNA: TGTGCCAGCAGCCCTGGGACAGTCGGGGAGCTGTTTTTT
CDR3 protein: CASSPGTVGELFF
J gene: TRBJ2-2
CDR3 length: 13
D gene: TRBD1
clone size: .
V gene: TRBV7-9

CDR3 DNA: TGTGCCAGCAGCCCTAGGACTGTCTTCAATGAGCAGTTCTTC
CDR3 protein: CASSPRTVFNEQFF
J gene: TRBJ2-1
CDR3 length: 14
D gene: .
clone size: .
V gene: TRBV27

CDR3 DNA: TGTGCCAGCAGCTTAGTGGCAGGGACCTACGAGCAGTACTTC
CDR3 protein: CASSLVAGTYEQYF
J gene: TRBJ2-7
CDR3 length: 14
D gene: .
clone size: once
V gene: TRBV7-2

CDR3 DNA: TGTGCCAGCAGTTACGACCTTGGGACAGGGAGAAATCAGCCCCAGCATTTT
CDR3 protein: CASSYDLGTGRNQPQHF
J gene: TRBJ1-5
CDR3 length: 17
D gene: TRBD1
clone size: .
V gene: TRBV6-2/TRBV6-3

CDR3 DNA: TGTGCCAGCTCACCACTTGCAGGCAGGGGGGCTGAAGCTTTCTTT
CDR3 protein: CASSPLAGRGAEAFF
J gene: TRBJ1-1
CDR3 length: 15
D gene: TRBD1
clone size: .
V gene: TRBV18

CDR3 DNA: TGTGCCAGCCGACCAAACCAGGCGGGCGAGCAGTACTTC
CDR3 protein: CASRPNQAGEQYF
J gene: TRBJ2-7
CDR3 length: 13
D gene: .
clone size: once
V gene: TRBV2

CDR3 DNA: TGTGCCATCAGTGACAACACAGTGTCTGAAGCTTTCTTT
CDR3 protein: CAISDNTVSEAFF
J gene: TRBJ1-1
CDR3 length: 13
D gene: .
clone size: .
V gene: TRBV10-3

CDR3 DNA: TGTGCCAGCAGTCCAGGGAGGCCCCCGAACACTGAAGCTTTCTTT
CDR3 protein: CASSPGRPPNTEAFF
J gene: TRBJ1-1
CDR3 length: 15
D gene: .
clone size: .
V gene: TRBV6-2/TRBV6-3

CDR3 DNA: TGCGCCAGCAGTGAGCCCCCCCTAGCCACAGATACGCAGTATTTT
CDR3 protein: CASSEPPLATDTQYF
J gene: TRBJ2-3
CDR3 length: 15
D gene: .
clone size: .
V gene: TRBV10-2